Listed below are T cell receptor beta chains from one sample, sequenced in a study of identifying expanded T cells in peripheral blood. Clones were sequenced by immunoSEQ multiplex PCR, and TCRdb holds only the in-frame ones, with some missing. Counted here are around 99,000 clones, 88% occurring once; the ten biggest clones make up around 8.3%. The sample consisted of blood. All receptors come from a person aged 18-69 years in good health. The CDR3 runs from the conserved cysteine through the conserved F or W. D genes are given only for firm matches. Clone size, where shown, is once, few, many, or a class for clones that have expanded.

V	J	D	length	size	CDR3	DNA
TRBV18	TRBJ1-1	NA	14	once	CASSPPVGNTEAFF	TGTGCCAGCTCACCTCCGGTTGGGAACACTGAAGCTTTCTTT
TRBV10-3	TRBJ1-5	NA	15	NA	CAISVGSNGNQPQHF	TGTGCCATCAGTGTGGGCAGTAACGGCAATCAGCCCCAGCATTTT
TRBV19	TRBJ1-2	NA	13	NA	CASWSTDRDGYTF	TGTGCCAGTTGGTCCACGGATCGGGATGGCTACACCTTC
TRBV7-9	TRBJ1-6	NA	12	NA	CASSSTPSPLHF	TGTGCCAGCAGCTCAACACCTTCACCCCTCCACTTT
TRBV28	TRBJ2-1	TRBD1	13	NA	CASSLDRGKGRFF	TGTGCCAGCAGTTTAGACAGGGGAAAAGGTCGGTTCTTC
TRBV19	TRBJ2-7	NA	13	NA	CASRGTGGDQQYF	TGTGCCAGCAGAGGAACAGGGGGGGATCAGCAGTACTTC
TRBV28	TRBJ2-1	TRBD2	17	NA	CASSTGLAGGIYNEQFF	TGTGCCAGCAGTACCGGACTAGCGGGAGGGATCTACAATGAGCAGTTCTTC
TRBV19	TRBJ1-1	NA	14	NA	CASSIGPRNTEAFF	TGTGCCAGTAGTATAGGCCCCAGAAACACTGAAGCTTTCTTT
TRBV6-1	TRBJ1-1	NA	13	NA	CASSLTGVFEAFF	TGTGCCAGCAGCCTAACAGGTGTGTTTGAAGCTTTCTTT
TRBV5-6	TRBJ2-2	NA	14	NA	CASSLGHGTGELFF	TGTGCCAGCAGCTTGGGACATGGGACCGGGGAGCTGTTTTTT
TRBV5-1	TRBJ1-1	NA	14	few	CASSLDRRNTEAFF	TGCGCCAGCAGCTTGGACAGGCGGAACACTGAAGCTTTCTTT
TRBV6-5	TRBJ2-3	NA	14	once	CASKSSPRADTQYF	TGTGCCAGCAAGTCCTCCCCGCGGGCAGATACGCAGTATTTT
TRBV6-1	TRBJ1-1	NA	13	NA	CASPNGGDTEAFF	TGTGCCAGCCCTAATGGGGGGGACACTGAAGCTTTCTTT